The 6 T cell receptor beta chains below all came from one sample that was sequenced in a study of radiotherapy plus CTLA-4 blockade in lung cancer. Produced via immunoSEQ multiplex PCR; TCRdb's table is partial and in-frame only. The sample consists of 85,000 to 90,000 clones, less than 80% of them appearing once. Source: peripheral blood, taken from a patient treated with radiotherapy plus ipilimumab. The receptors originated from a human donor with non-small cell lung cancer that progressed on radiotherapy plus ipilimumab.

The CDR3 nucleotides are TGTGCCAGCAGTTTACCGCTAAGTTACGAGCAGTACTTC. Translated: CASSLPLSYEQYF. The chain joins TRBV6-6 to TRBJ2-7; D unclear. V lost 4 bases and J 4 bases, leaving 11 bases between the germline ends. Germline lookup yields CDR1 MNHNY and CDR2 SVGAGI (reference sequence). The CDR3 is 13 residues long.

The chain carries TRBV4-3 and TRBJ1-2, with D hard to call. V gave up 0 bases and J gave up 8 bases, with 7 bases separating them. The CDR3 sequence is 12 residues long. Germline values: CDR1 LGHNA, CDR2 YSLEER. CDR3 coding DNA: TGCGCCAGCAGCCAAGATGTCGAAGGCTACACCTTC. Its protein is CASSQDVEGYTF.

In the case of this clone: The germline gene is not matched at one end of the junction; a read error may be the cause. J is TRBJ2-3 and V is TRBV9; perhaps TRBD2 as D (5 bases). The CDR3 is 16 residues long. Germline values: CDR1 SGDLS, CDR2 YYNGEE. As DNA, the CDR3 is TGCGCCAGCAGTGAGTCTCTTGGCGGGTACACAGATACGCAGTATTTT. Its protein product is CASSESLGGYTDTQYF.

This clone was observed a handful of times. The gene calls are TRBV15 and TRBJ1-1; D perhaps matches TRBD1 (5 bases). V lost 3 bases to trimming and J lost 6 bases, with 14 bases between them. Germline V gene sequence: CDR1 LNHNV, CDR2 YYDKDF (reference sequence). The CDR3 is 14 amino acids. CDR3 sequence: CATSRDREGPEAFF. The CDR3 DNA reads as TGTGCCACCAGCAGGGACCGCGAGGGGCCTGAAGCTTTCTTT.

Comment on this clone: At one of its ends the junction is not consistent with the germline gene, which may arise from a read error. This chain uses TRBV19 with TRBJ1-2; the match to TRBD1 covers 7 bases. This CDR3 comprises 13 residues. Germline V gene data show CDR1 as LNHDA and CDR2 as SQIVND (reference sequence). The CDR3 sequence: CANSQGQNYGYTF. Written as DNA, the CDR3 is TGTGCCAATAGTCAGGGACAGAACTATGGCTACACCTTC.

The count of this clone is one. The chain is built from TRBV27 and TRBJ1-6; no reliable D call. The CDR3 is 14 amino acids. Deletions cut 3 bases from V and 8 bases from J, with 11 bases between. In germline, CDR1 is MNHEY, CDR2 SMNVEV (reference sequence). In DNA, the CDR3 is TGTGCCAGCAGTTTGGACCAAGCCTATTCACCCCTCCACTTT. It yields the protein CASSLDQAYSPLHF.